The rows below give T cell receptor beta chains drawn from one sample of a study of neurological immune-mediated disorders. Each CDR3 protein is one row after TCRdb ran MiXCR on the 5' RACE reads. The data show 50,000 or so distinct CDR3 sequences, about 26% seen once. Sequencing was performed on PBMCs. The source of these receptors is a woman in her 70s in good health. The CDR3 runs from the conserved cysteine through the conserved F or W. Each record gives: V gene, J gene, CDR3 protein.

v_gene: TRBV20-1
j_gene: TRBJ2-7
CDR3aa: CSARDTGGGPYEQYF

v_gene: TRBV7-2
j_gene: TRBJ1-2
CDR3aa: CASSLGVRVDGYTF

v_gene: TRBV5-1
j_gene: TRBJ2-2
CDR3aa: CASSLFWGAQDTGELFF

v_gene: TRBV7-2
j_gene: TRBJ2-7
CDR3aa: CASSLNYEQYF

v_gene: TRBV6-5
j_gene: TRBJ1-3
CDR3aa: CASSYSRGGPDTIYF

v_gene: TRBV3-1
j_gene: TRBJ1-5
CDR3aa: CASSQDQPGQGLGNQPQHF

v_gene: TRBV6-2/TRBV6-3
j_gene: TRBJ2-1
CDR3aa: CASSFGSPSYNEQFF

v_gene: TRBV20-1
j_gene: TRBJ2-3
CDR3aa: CSARDRGGRTDTQYF

v_gene: TRBV5-1
j_gene: TRBJ1-1
CDR3aa: CASSITGNTEAFF

v_gene: TRBV7-3
j_gene: TRBJ1-1
CDR3aa: CASSPGTPREAFF

v_gene: TRBV6-5
j_gene: TRBJ1-3
CDR3aa: CASSYGGRGNTIYF

v_gene: TRBV20-1
j_gene: TRBJ2-3
CDR3aa: CSAILSGSTDTQYF

v_gene: TRBV20-1
j_gene: TRBJ2-3
CDR3aa: CSARDVNGGAVDTQYF

v_gene: TRBV12-3/TRBV12-4
j_gene: TRBJ1-4
CDR3aa: CASSLAEKLFF

v_gene: TRBV5-1
j_gene: TRBJ2-1
CDR3aa: CASSLDSPRYEQFF

v_gene: TRBV7-8
j_gene: TRBJ1-2
CDR3aa: CASSLGGDPVIGYTF

v_gene: TRBV9
j_gene: TRBJ2-3
CDR3aa: CASSVPGTDTQYF

v_gene: TRBV7-8
j_gene: TRBJ2-7
CDR3aa: CASSLAGGPYEQYF

v_gene: TRBV6-5
j_gene: TRBJ1-6
CDR3aa: CASSYSGGNSPLHF

v_gene: TRBV6-2/TRBV6-3
j_gene: TRBJ1-1
CDR3aa: CASSSISRGAFF

v_gene: TRBV7-2
j_gene: TRBJ2-5
CDR3aa: CASSLMRGDETQYF

v_gene: TRBV28
j_gene: TRBJ2-7
CDR3aa: CVSRHTTGVGYEQHF

v_gene: TRBV5-1
j_gene: TRBJ2-7
CDR3aa: CASSPGMGTGNYEQYF

v_gene: TRBV6-5
j_gene: TRBJ1-1
CDR3aa: CASSDRWTGNTEAFF

v_gene: TRBV7-2
j_gene: TRBJ2-7
CDR3aa: CASSLVASVDYEQYF

v_gene: TRBV5-1
j_gene: TRBJ2-4
CDR3aa: CASSFGTSGRPLAKNIQYF

v_gene: TRBV6-2/TRBV6-3
j_gene: TRBJ2-1
CDR3aa: CASRRWRDNEQFF

v_gene: TRBV6-6
j_gene: TRBJ1-5
CDR3aa: CASTLQGNNQPQHF

v_gene: TRBV5-1
j_gene: TRBJ2-2
CDR3aa: CASTEREARAGGELFF

v_gene: TRBV20-1
j_gene: TRBJ2-1
CDR3aa: CSVSSYNEQFF

v_gene: TRBV29-1
j_gene: TRBJ2-3
CDR3aa: CSVRDPGVEDTQYF

v_gene: TRBV11-2
j_gene: TRBJ2-3
CDR3aa: CASSRQGSSAGDTQYF

v_gene: TRBV10-3
j_gene: TRBJ2-3
CDR3aa: CAISSSGGPDTQYF

v_gene: TRBV7-2
j_gene: TRBJ2-5
CDR3aa: CASRLAGVETQYF

v_gene: TRBV7-3
j_gene: TRBJ2-1
CDR3aa: CASSFGTDNEQFF

v_gene: TRBV5-1
j_gene: TRBJ2-7
CDR3aa: CASSSRTSGLYEQYF

v_gene: TRBV5-1
j_gene: TRBJ1-5
CDR3aa: CASSLDSGQPQHF

v_gene: TRBV10-3
j_gene: TRBJ1-1
CDR3aa: CAISESPEDEAFF

v_gene: TRBV20-1
j_gene: TRBJ2-7
CDR3aa: CSARDYSDEQYF

v_gene: TRBV6-2/TRBV6-3
j_gene: TRBJ2-7
CDR3aa: CASSYPGSGSSTYEQYF

v_gene: TRBV20-1
j_gene: TRBJ2-3
CDR3aa: CSFVPGLEVTDTQYF

v_gene: TRBV5-1
j_gene: TRBJ2-2
CDR3aa: CASSTHRGAGELFF

v_gene: TRBV20-1
j_gene: TRBJ1-1
CDR3aa: CSARVTGDTEVFF

v_gene: TRBV28
j_gene: TRBJ2-5
CDR3aa: CASSSGGVETQYF

v_gene: TRBV20-1
j_gene: TRBJ2-3
CDR3aa: CSAGKGQADTQYF

v_gene: TRBV11-2
j_gene: TRBJ2-2
CDR3aa: CASSLARTSGRAGELFF

v_gene: TRBV7-2
j_gene: TRBJ2-3
CDR3aa: CASSFMGSGQYF

v_gene: TRBV7-9
j_gene: TRBJ2-2
CDR3aa: CASSSPDYTGELFF

v_gene: TRBV5-1
j_gene: TRBJ2-7
CDR3aa: CASSASGTGVYEQYF

v_gene: TRBV29-1
j_gene: TRBJ1-5
CDR3aa: CSVSGNAGDQPQHF

v_gene: TRBV28
j_gene: TRBJ2-3
CDR3aa: CASSHEPPYIFRGTDTQYF

v_gene: TRBV3-1
j_gene: TRBJ2-7
CDR3aa: CASSQGRGAYEQYF

v_gene: TRBV12-3/TRBV12-4
j_gene: TRBJ1-6
CDR3aa: CASSLTQGWSPLHF

v_gene: TRBV5-1
j_gene: TRBJ2-7
CDR3aa: CASSLNTGGSGEQYF

v_gene: TRBV10-3
j_gene: TRBJ1-1
CDR3aa: CAISGGPNTEAFF

v_gene: TRBV7-2
j_gene: TRBJ1-5
CDR3aa: CASSTSNQPQHF

v_gene: TRBV5-1
j_gene: TRBJ2-5
CDR3aa: CASTPSQTSPRAQYF

v_gene: TRBV5-5
j_gene: TRBJ1-1
CDR3aa: CASNGPSETEAFF

v_gene: TRBV5-1
j_gene: TRBJ1-1
CDR3aa: CASSNLQGDDTEAFF

v_gene: TRBV20-1
j_gene: TRBJ1-2
CDR3aa: CSAIIGSYGYTF